The 20 T cell receptor beta chains below come from one sample, sequenced in a study of T-cell reconstitution after alpha-beta-depleted transplantation in children. Preparation of the TCRbeta library was carried out with unique molecular identifiers. In TCRdb, the PCR reads were re-called with MiXCR into one record per CDR3 protein. Altogether roughly 200,000 distinct CDR3 sequences are present, 6.6% being singletons, with the ten largest covering about 6%. The sample consisted of PBMCs, taken before TCRalphabeta/CD19-depleted stem cell transplant. These receptors were collected from a boy aged 2 to 9 with acute lymphoblastic leukemia, due to receive a stem cell transplant.

This chain connects TRBV4-2 to TRBJ2-7; D possibly matches TRBD1 or TRBD2 (5 bases each). This CDR3 region has 13 residues. Trimming stripped 5 bases from V and 3 bases from J, with 11 bases between. The germline gives CDR1 LGHNA, CDR2 YNFKEQ. The CDR3 is CASSSGTHYEQYF. In DNA, the CDR3 is TGTGCCAGCAGCTCTGGGACCCACTACGAGCAGTACTTC.

The table lists this clonotype with many counts. The chain combines TRBV27 with TRBJ2-2; the D gene could be TRBD1 or TRBD2 (5 bases each). Germline V gives CDR1 MNHEY, CDR2 SMNVEV (reference sequence). Deletions cut 5 bases from V and 4 bases from J, with 14 bases between. This CDR3 contains 15 residues. The CDR3 DNA reads as TGTGCCAGCAGTCTAGCAGGGCCGGGCACCGGGGAGCTGTTTTTT. This translates into CASSLAGPGTGELFF.

This clonotype was seen repeatedly, ten times or more. This chain connects TRBV27 to TRBJ2-7; 9 nucleotides match TRBD1. In germline, CDR1 is MNHEY, CDR2 SMNVEV (reference sequence). The V gene end was trimmed by 3 bases and the J gene end by 4 bases; junction bases not matched to a gene: 10. This CDR3 has 16 amino acids. The CDR3 DNA reads TGTGCCAGCAGTTTGGGTCTCGGGACAGGGCTTTACGAGCAGTACTTC. This encodes CASSLGLGTGLYEQYF.

This clonotype was picked up a small number of times. This chain uses TRBV6-1 with TRBJ1-3; no clear D gene. Trimming shortened V by 0 bases and J by 0 bases, and 6 bases separated the two germline ends. The CDR3 runs to 15 residues. Germline lookup yields CDR1 MNHNS and CDR2 SASEGT. The CDR3 coding sequence is TGTGCCAGCAGTGAAGCCTCAGCCTCTGGAAACACCATATATTTT. It yields the protein CASSEASASGNTIYF.

Many counts were recorded for this clonotype. The chain joins TRBV6-1 to TRBJ2-1, with TRBD2 matching 8 bases. CDR3 size: 15 residues. CDR1 and CDR2 (germline): MNHNS, SASEGT. J gave up 7 bases and V 6 bases, and 11 bases lay outside the gene matches. The CDR3 reads CASSPPSGGINEQFF. CDR3 coding DNA: TGTGCCAGCAGCCCCCCCAGCGGGGGTATTAATGAGCAGTTCTTC.

In its sample, this clonotype was seen many times. The rearrangement uses TRBV20-1 and TRBJ2-5; TRBD2 might be the D (5 bases). With 0 bases removed from V and 5 bases from J, the gap between germline ends came to 10 bases. The CDR3 totals 13 residues. CDR1 DFQATT and CDR2 SNEGSKA come from the germline V gene (reference sequence). CDR3 sequence (DNA): TGCAGTGCTAGAGATCGGGGATGGGAGACCCAGTACTTC. The encoded protein is CSARDRGWETQYF.

This clonotype was seen only a few times. The chain recombines TRBV20-1 with TRBJ2-7, with D tentatively TRBD1 (7 bases). The germline CDR1 and CDR2 sequences are DFQATT and SNEGSKA (reference sequence). The CDR3 is 15 amino acids. The V end was cut by 0 bases, the J end by 5 bases, with 17 bases between. The CDR3 is CSARDDRQGGHEQYF. CDR3 nucleotides: TGCAGTGCTAGAGATGATCGACAGGGAGGCCACGAGCAGTACTTC.

This clonotype was seen more than once but under ten times. CDR3 bases: TGTGCCAGCAGATGGTCAGATTCCTACGAGCAGTACTTC. Amino acids: CASRWSDSYEQYF. The rearrangement joins TRBV7-9 to TRBJ2-7; D not resolved. CDR3 length: 13 amino acids. V gave up 6 bases and J gave up 1 base, with 10 bases separating them. Germline values: CDR1 SEHNR, CDR2 FQNEAQ (reference sequence).

CDR3 DNA: TGTGCCAGCAGTGAAGGAGGGGGCGCGGAAAAACTGTTTTTT. It encodes CASSEGGGAEKLFF. This chain connects TRBV6-1 to TRBJ1-4; TRBD1 matches 7 bases. CDR3 size: 14 residues. The trim removed 1 base at V and 8 bases at J, leaving 4 bases unmatched. CDR1 is MNHNS and CDR2 is SASEGT in the germline V gene.

This clonotype was recorded a few times. The V and J genes are TRBV7-2 and TRBJ1-5, with D unclear. V lost 5 bases and J lost 7, with 12 bases in between. The germline V gene encodes CDR1 SGHTA and CDR2 FQGNSA. This CDR3 region has 13 residues. CDR3: CASSTSRNQPQHF. The CDR3 region has the DNA TGTGCCAGCAGCACCAGTAGGAACCAGCCCCAGCATTTT.

This clonotype appeared many times. The rearrangement uses TRBV28 and TRBJ2-5, with unresolved D. V lost 3 bases and J 5 bases, leaving 7 bases between the germline ends. CDR1 and CDR2 from the germline V gene are MDHEN and SYDVKM. This CDR3 comprises 12 residues. The CDR3 spells CASSFPRETQYF. Here the CDR3 DNA reads TGTGCCAGCAGTTTCCCCCGCGAGACCCAGTACTTC.

The sample holds many counts of this clonotype. This chain joins TRBV11-2 and TRBJ2-1; D not certain. CDR3 length: 18 amino acids. The germline V gene has CDR1 SGHAT and CDR2 FQNNGV. V lost 7 bases, J lost 0 bases, and 22 bases lay in between. The CDR3 reads CASTLYVTSPTSYNEQFF. In DNA, the CDR3 is TGTGCCAGCACCCTATATGTTACATCACCCACCTCCTACAATGAGCAGTTCTTC.

The chain has TRBV27 and TRBJ2-5; TRBD2 matches 13 bases. There are 17 residues in the CDR3. J lost 9 bases, V lost 2 bases, and 12 bases had no gene match. Germline assignment: CDR1 MNHEY and CDR2 SMNVEV (reference sequence). CDR3 DNA sequence: TGTGCCAGCAGTTTAGCAGCCGGACTAGCGGGGGCCCAGGCCCAGTACTTC. Its translation: CASSLAAGLAGAQAQYF.

As regards this clonotype: This could be a read error, since a much larger clone is one nucleotide away. The chain combines TRBV14 with TRBJ2-3; TRBD1 matches 8 bases. The CDR3 totals 14 residues. Germline values: CDR1 SGHDN, CDR2 FVKESK. J was trimmed by 5 bases and V by 5 bases; bases with no gene match: 6. CDR3 region: CASSFGQGIDTQYF. The CDR3, as DNA: TGTGCCAGCAGCTTCGGACAGGGAATAGATACGCAGTATTTT. Full variable domain (outside the CDR3, taken from reference TRBV14 and TRBJ2-3): EAGVTQFPSHSVIEKGQTVTLRCDPISGHDNLYWYRRVMGKEIKFLLHFVKESKQDESGMPNNRFLAERTGGTYSTLKVQPAELEDSGVYFCASSFGQGIDTQYFGPGTRLTVL.

This chain uses TRBV7-8 with TRBJ1-1; D is perhaps TRBD1 (6 bases). Germline assignment: CDR1 SGHVS and CDR2 FQNEAQ. The CDR3 contains 15 residues. The germline V and J ends were trimmed by 5 bases and 2 bases, with 15 bases remaining between them. CDR3 protein: CASSDRRGGNTEAFF. In DNA form, the CDR3 reads TGTGCCAGCAGCGACAGGAGGGGCGGAAACACTGAAGCTTTCTTT.

The chain carries TRBV11-2 and TRBJ2-1, with TRBD1 identical over 10 bases. The CDR3 consists of 18 residues. J lost 10 bases, V lost 1 base, and 16 bases had no gene match. Germline V lookup: CDR1 SGHAT, CDR2 FQNNGV. This CDR3 is CASSLGGAGTGEPGEQFF. CDR3 sequence (DNA): TGTGCCAGCAGCTTAGGAGGGGCCGGGACAGGGGAGCCAGGGGAGCAGTTCTTC.

The CDR3 loop is CASSPRQGPYFSGNTIYF. In nucleotides, the CDR3 is TGTGCCAGCAGCCCTCGACAGGGCCCCTATTTCTCTGGAAACACCATATATTTT. The J gene is TRBJ1-3, the V gene TRBV6-1; 7 bases align to TRBD1. Germline loops: CDR1 MNHNS, CDR2 SASEGT. The CDR3 is 18 amino acids. V dropped 6 bases and J dropped 0; count of bases not matched to a gene: 14.

At least ten counts were recorded for this clonotype. The chain combines TRBV6-1 with TRBJ2-7; perhaps TRBD1 as D (5 bases). The CDR3 has 14 residues. CDR1 and CDR2 (germline): MNHNS, SASEGT. With 4 bases removed from V and 4 bases from J, the gap between germline ends came to 14 bases. The CDR3 DNA reads TGTGCCAGCAGTGTCTACAGGAAAGGGTACGAGCAGTACTTC. Protein: CASSVYRKGYEQYF.

This chain links TRBV28 with TRBJ2-1, with 12 bases fitting TRBD2. The J segment lost 8 bases and the V segment lost 5 bases, leaving 4 bases of the junction unmatched. Germline V gives CDR1 MDHEN, CDR2 SYDVKM. The CDR3 runs 14 residues. Here the CDR3 reads CASSTSGRLDEQFF. DNA of the CDR3: TGTGCCAGCAGTACTAGCGGGAGGTTGGATGAGCAGTTCTTC. Complete variable domain (other parts from reference TRBV28 and TRBJ2-1): DVKVTQSSRYLVKRTGEKVFLECVQDMDHENMFWYRQDPGLGLRLIYFSYDVKMKEKGDIPEGYSVSREKKERFSLILESASTNQTSMYLCASSTSGRLDEQFFGPGTRLTVL.

V usage is TRBV20-1 and J usage is TRBJ2-3; 7 nucleotides agree with TRBD2. After removal of 3 bases from V and 2 bases from J, the junction contained 14 bases not matched to a gene. Germline V gene lookup returns CDR1 DFQATT and CDR2 SNEGSKA (reference sequence). The CDR3 covers 17 residues. This CDR3 reads CSASGRGEDGYTDTQYF. CDR3 nucleotide sequence: TGCAGTGCTAGTGGTCGGGGGGAAGACGGCTACACAGATACGCAGTATTTT.